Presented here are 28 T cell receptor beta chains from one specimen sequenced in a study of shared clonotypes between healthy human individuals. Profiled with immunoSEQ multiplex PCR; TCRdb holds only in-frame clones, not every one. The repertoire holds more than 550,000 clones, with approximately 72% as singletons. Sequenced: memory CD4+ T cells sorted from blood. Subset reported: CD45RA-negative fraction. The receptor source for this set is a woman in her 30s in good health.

The CDR3 DNA is TGTGCCAGTAGTTACTTATTGAGGAGACCGAACACCGGGGAGCTGTTTTTT. Its translation: CASSYLLRRPNTGELFF. The rearrangement uses TRBV19 and TRBJ2-2; D remains unclear. V lost 5 bases and J 0 bases, leaving 16 bases between the germline ends. The germline V gene has CDR1 LNHDA and CDR2 SQIVND (reference sequence). The CDR3 totals 17 residues.

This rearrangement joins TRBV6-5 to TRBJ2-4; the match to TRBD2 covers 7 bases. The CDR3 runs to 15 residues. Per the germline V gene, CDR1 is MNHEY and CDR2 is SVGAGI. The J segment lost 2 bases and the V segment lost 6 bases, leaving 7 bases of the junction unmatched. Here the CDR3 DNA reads TGTGCCAGCAGCGGCCGGGGGGATTCCAAAAACATTCAGTACTTC. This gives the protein CASSGRGDSKNIQYF.

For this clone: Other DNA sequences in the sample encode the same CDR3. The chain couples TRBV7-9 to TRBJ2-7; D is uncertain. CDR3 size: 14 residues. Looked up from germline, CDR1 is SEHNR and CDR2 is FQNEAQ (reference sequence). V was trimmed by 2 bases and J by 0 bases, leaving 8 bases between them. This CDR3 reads CASSLSSSSYEQYF. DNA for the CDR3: TGTGCCAGCAGCTTATCATCTAGCTCCTACGAGCAGTACTTC.

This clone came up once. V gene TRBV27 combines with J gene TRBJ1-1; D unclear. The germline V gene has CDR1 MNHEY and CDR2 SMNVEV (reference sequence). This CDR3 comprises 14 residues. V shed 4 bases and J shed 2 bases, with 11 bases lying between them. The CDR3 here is CASSWAWGNTEAFF. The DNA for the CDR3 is TGTGCCAGCAGTTGGGCCTGGGGAAACACTGAAGCTTTCTTT.

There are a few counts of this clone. The CDR3 DNA reads TGCAGCGCGGCGTATAGCAATCAGCCCCAGCATTTT. It codes for CSAAYSNQPQHF. The chain is built from TRBV29-1 and TRBJ1-5; D call uncertain. The V end was cut by 7 bases, the J end by 0 bases, with 7 bases between. Germline loops: CDR1 SQVTM, CDR2 ANQGSEA. CDR3 length: 12 amino acids.

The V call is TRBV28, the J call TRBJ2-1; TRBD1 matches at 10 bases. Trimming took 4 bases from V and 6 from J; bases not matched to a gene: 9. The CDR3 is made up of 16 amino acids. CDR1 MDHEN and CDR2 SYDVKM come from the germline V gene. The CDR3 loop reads CASSSPTGGNINEQFF. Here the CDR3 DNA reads TGTGCCAGCAGTTCCCCGACAGGGGGCAATATCAATGAGCAGTTCTTC.

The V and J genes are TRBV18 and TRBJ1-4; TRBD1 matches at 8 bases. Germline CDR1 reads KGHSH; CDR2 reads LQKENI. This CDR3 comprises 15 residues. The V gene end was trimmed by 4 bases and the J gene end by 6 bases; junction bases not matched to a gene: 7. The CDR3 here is CASSRNRGEDEKLFF. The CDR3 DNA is TGTGCCAGCTCACGAAACAGGGGGGAAGATGAAAAACTGTTTTTT. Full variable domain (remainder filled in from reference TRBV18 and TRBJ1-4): NAGVMQNPRHLVRRRGQEARLRCSPMKGHSHVYWYRQLPEEGLKFMVYLQKENIIDESGMPKERFSAEFPKEGPSILRIQQVVRGDSAAYFCASSRNRGEDEKLFFGSGTQLSVL.

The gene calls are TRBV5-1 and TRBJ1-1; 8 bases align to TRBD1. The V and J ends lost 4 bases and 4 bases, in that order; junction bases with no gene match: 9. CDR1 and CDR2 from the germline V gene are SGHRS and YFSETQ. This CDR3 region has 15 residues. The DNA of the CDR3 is TGCGCCAGCAGCGCCGGGACAGGTTGGGGCACTGAAGCTTTCTTT. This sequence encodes CASSAGTGWGTEAFF. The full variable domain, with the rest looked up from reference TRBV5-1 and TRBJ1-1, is KAGVTQTPRYLIKTRGQQVTLSCSPISGHRSVSWYQQTPGQGLQFLFEYFSETQRNKGNFPGRFSGRQFSNSRSEMNVSTLELGDSALYLCASSAGTGWGTEAFFGQGTRLTVV.

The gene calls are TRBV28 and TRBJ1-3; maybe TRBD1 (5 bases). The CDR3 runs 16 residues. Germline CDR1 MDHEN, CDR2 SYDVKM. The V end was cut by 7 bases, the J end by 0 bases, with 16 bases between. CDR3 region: CASNSWGGLSGNTIYF. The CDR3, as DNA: TGTGCCAGCAACTCATGGGGGGGTCTCTCTGGAAACACCATATATTTT.

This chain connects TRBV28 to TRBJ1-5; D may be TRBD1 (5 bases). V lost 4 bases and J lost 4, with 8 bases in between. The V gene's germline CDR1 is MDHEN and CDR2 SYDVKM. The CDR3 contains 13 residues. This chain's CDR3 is CASSWQGNQPQHF. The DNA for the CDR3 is TGTGCCAGCAGTTGGCAGGGTAATCAGCCCCAGCATTTT.

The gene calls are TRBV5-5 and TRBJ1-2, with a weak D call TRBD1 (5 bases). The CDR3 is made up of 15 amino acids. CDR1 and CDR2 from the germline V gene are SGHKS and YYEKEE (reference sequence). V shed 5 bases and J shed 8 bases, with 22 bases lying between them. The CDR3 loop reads CASRAQGFGIGGYTF. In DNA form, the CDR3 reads TGTGCCAGCAGGGCCCAGGGTTTTGGTATAGGCGGCTACACCTTC.

The CDR3 nucleotides read TGTGCCAGCAGCCTGGAACTAGCGGGAGGGGATACGCAGTATTTT. Protein sequence: CASSLELAGGDTQYF. The genes are TRBV5-4 and TRBJ2-3; TRBD2 aligns across 13 bases. Germline V lookup: CDR1 SGHNT, CDR2 YYREEE (reference sequence). Losses at the gene ends were 4 bases for V and 6 bases for J; bases not matched to a gene: 5. CDR3 length: 15 residues.

CDR3 protein: CSVPAGAFSTDTQYF. In DNA form, the CDR3 reads TGCAGCGTTCCAGCAGGGGCGTTCAGCACAGATACGCAGTATTTT. This rearrangement joins TRBV29-1 to TRBJ2-3, with a tentative D call TRBD1 (6 bases). V gave up 5 bases and J gave up 0 bases, with 15 bases separating them. Germline V gives CDR1 SQVTM, CDR2 ANQGSEA. This CDR3 spans 15 amino acids.

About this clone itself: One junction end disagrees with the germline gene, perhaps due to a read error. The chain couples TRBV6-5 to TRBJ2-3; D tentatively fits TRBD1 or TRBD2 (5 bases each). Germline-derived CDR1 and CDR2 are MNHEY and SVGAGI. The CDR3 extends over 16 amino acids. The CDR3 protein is CASIYSGSGSTDTQYF. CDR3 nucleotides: TGTGCCAGCATTTACTCAGGGTCGGGGTCCACAGATACGCAGTATTTT.

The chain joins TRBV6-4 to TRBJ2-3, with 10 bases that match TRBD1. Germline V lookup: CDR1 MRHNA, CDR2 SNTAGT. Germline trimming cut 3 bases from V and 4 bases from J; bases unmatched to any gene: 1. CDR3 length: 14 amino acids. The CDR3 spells CASSEGQGPDTQYF. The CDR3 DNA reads TGTGCCAGCAGTGAGGGACAGGGGCCAGATACGCAGTATTTT.

The CDR3 loop is CASSQSRTEQETQYF. The CDR3 nucleotides read TGCGCCAGCAGCCAATCAAGGACAGAACAAGAGACCCAGTACTTC. The chain couples TRBV4-1 to TRBJ2-5; D might be TRBD1 (6 bases). Trimming removed 2 bases at V and 2 bases at J, with 12 bases between. This CDR3 is 15 amino acids long. CDR1 and CDR2 from the germline V gene are MGHRA and YSYEKL.

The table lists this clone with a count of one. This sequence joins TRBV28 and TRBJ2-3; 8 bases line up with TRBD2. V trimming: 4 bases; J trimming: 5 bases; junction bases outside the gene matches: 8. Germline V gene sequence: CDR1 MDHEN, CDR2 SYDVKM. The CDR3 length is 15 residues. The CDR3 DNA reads TGTGCCAGCAGTTCCCCGTCGGGAGGGAGAGATACGCAGTATTTT. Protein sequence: CASSSPSGGRDTQYF.

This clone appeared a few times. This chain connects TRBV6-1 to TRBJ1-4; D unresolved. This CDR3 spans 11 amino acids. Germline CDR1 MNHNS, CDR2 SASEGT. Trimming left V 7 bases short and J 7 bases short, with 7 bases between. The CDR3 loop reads CASILGEKLFF. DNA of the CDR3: TGTGCCAGCATTCTCGGTGAAAAACTGTTTTTT.

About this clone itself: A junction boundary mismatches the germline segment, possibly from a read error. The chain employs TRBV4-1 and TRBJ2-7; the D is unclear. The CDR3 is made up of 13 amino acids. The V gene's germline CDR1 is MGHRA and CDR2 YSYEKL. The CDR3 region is CASSPGPGYEQYF. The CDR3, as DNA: TGTGCCAGCAGCCCAGGACCTGGCTACGAGCAGTACTTC.

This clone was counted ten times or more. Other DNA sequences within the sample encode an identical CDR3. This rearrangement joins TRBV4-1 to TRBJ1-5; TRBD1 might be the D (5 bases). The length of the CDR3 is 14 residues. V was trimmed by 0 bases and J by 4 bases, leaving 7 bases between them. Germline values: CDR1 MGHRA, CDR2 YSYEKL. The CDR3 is CASSQDQGNQPQHF. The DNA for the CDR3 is TGCGCCAGCAGCCAAGATCAGGGAAATCAGCCCCAGCATTTT.

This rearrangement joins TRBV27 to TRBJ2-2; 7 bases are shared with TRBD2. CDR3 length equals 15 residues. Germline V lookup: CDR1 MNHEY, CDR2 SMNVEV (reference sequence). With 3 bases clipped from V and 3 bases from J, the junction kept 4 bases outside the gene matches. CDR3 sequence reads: CASSFRGVHTGELFF. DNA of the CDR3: TGTGCCAGCAGTTTTCGGGGGGTTCACACCGGGGAGCTGTTTTTT.

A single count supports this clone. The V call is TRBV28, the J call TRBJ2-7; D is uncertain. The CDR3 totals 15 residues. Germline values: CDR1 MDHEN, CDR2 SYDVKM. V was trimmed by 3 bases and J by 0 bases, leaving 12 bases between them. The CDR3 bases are TGTGCCAGCAGTTTTTGGTCCGGTAGCTCCTACGAGCAGTACTTC. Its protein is CASSFWSGSSYEQYF.

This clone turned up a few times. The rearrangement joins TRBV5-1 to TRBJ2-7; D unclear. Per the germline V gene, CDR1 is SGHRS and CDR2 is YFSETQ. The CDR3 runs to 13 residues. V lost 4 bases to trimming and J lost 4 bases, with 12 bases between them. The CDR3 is CASSTSQEYEQYF. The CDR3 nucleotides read TGCGCCAGCAGCACCAGCCAGGAATACGAGCAGTACTTC.

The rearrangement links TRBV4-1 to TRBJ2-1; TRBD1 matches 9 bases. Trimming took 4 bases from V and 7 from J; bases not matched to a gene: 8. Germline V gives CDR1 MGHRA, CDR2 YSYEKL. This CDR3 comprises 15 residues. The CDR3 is CASSRVPGQGNEQFF. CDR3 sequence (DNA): TGCGCCAGCAGCCGAGTCCCGGGACAGGGAAATGAGCAGTTCTTC.

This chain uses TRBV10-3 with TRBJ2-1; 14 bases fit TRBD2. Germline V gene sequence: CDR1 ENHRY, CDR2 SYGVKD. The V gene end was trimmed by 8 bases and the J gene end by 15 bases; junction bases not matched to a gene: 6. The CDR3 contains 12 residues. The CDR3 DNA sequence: TGTGCCATCCAGACTAGCGGGAGGGCCCGGTTCTTC. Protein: CAIQTSGRARFF.

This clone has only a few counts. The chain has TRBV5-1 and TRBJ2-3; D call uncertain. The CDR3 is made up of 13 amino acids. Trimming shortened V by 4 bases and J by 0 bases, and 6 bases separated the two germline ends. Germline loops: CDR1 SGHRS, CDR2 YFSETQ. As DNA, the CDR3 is TGCGCCAGCAGCGAGACTAGCACAGATACGCAGTATTTT. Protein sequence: CASSETSTDTQYF.

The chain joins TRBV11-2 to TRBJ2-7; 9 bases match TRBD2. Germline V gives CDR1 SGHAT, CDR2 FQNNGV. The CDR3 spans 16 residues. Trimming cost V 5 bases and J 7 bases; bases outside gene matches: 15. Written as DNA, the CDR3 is TGTGCCAGCAGCCCAGCTAGCGGGAAGGCCTTGTATGAGCAGTACTTC. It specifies CASSPASGKALYEQYF.

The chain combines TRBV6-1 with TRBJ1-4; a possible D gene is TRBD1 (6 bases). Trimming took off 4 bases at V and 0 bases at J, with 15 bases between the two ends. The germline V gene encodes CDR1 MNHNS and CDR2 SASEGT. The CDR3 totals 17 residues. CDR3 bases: TGTGCCAGCAGTGTCTTTCGGGACATCGCAACTAATGAAAAACTGTTTTTT. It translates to CASSVFRDIATNEKLFF.